Listed below are T cell receptor beta chains from one sample, sequenced in a study of CD8 T cells in ankylosing spondylitis. TCRdb re-analysed the 5' RACE reads in MiXCR, keeping a single row per CDR3 protein. Among over 700,000 distinct CDR3 sequences listed, roughly 19% were seen once. Sequencing was done on a sample of blood, either unsorted or a sorted T cell fraction (not recorded which). The receptors were sampled from a male donor with ankylosing spondylitis. The CDR3 runs from the conserved cysteine through the conserved F or W. D genes are given only for firm matches. The size entry is marked missing in some rows and otherwise reads once, few, many or a size class.

j_call	clone_size	v_call	d_call	cdr3_aa	cdr3_nt
TRBJ2-3	NA	TRBV20-1	TRBD2	CSARDQTSGRTDTQYF	TGCAGTGCTAGAGATCAGACTAGCGGACGCACAGATACGCAGTATTTT
TRBJ2-1	few	TRBV4-3	TRBD2	CASSQQPGLAIYEQFF	TGCGCCAGCAGCCAACAACCGGGACTAGCCATTTATGAGCAGTTCTTC
TRBJ2-5	few	TRBV4-1	NA	CASSRRGTGNQETQYF	TGCGCCAGCAGCCGAAGGGGGACGGGGAACCAAGAGACCCAGTACTTC
TRBJ1-1	few	TRBV12-3/TRBV12-4	TRBD1	CASSTGTGTGTEAFF	TGTGCCAGCAGTACCGGGACAGGGACGGGGACTGAAGCTTTCTTT
TRBJ2-2	NA	TRBV5-1	NA	CASTDRDSLHGSYTGELFF	TGCGCCAGCACCGACCGGGACAGCCTACACGGGAGTTACACCGGGGAGCTGTTTTTT
TRBJ2-5	few	TRBV29-1	NA	CSVEVAIQETQYF	TGCAGCGTTGAAGTGGCGATTCAAGAGACCCAGTACTTC
TRBJ2-6	few	TRBV5-1	TRBD2	CATTGGNSGANVLTF	TGCGCCACCACGGGGGGGAACTCTGGGGCCAACGTCCTGACTTTC
TRBJ2-3	NA	TRBV19	TRBD2	CASSIEAGGPDTQYF	TGTGCCAGTAGTATAGAGGCGGGGGGGCCGGATACGCAGTATTTT
TRBJ2-7	NA	TRBV5-5	TRBD1	CASSSGQDPSGQYF	TGTGCCAGCAGCTCTGGACAGGATCCCTCGGGGCAGTACTTC
TRBJ1-4	few	TRBV7-2	NA	CASSSRPGSAGELFF	TGTGCCAGCAGCTCGCGGCCGGGCTCCGCGGGGGAACTGTTTTTT
TRBJ2-1	few	TRBV6-2/TRBV6-3	NA	CASSRGGSNKNEQFF	TGTGCCAGCAGCCGTGGGGGGAGCAATAAGAATGAGCAGTTCTTC
TRBJ2-3	many	TRBV4-1	NA	CASSQESTDTQYF	TGCGCCAGCAGCCAAGAATCCACAGATACGCAGTATTTT
TRBJ1-4	NA	TRBV10-3	NA	CAISSTGTKDEKLFF	TGTGCCATCAGTTCAACCGGGACAAAAGATGAAAAACTGTTTTTT
TRBJ1-1	NA	TRBV5-1	TRBD1	CASRPAGGNEAFF	TGCGCCAGCAGACCTGCAGGGGGGAATGAAGCTTTCTTT
TRBJ1-1	NA	TRBV3-1	NA	CASSQDPRVAFF	TGTGCCAGCAGCCAAGATCCCAGGGTTGCTTTCTTT
TRBJ2-5	NA	TRBV20-1	NA	CSARDLSGETQYF	TGCAGTGCTAGAGATCTGTCAGGAGAGACCCAGTACTTC
TRBJ2-3	NA	TRBV24-1	TRBD2	CATRGEGWTDTQYF	TGTGCCACCAGGGGGGAGGGGTGGACAGATACGCAGTATTTT
TRBJ2-1	few	TRBV3-1	TRBD2	CASSQGLAGAHNEQFF	TGTGCCAGCAGCCAAGGGCTAGCGGGAGCCCACAATGAGCAGTTCTTC
TRBJ2-2	NA	TRBV6-2/TRBV6-3	NA	CASSDLTGFTGELFF	TGTGCCAGCAGTGACCTTACTGGGTTTACCGGGGAGCTGTTTTTT
TRBJ2-5	NA	TRBV3-1	NA	CASSPSRRGLKETQYF	TGTGCCAGCAGCCCCTCACGGCGGGGATTGAAAGAGACCCAGTACTTC
TRBJ1-4	NA	TRBV4-2	NA	CASSQEEESRREKLFF	TGTGCCAGCAGCCAAGAGGAGGAGAGCCGAAGGGAAAAACTGTTTTTT
TRBJ2-7	NA	TRBV20-1	NA	CSARPLRGTYEQYF	TGCAGTGCTAGACCCCTGCGAGGCACCTACGAGCAGTACTTC
TRBJ2-7	few	TRBV20-1	TRBD1	CSAQGTGLRSSYEQYF	TGCAGTGCCCAAGGGACAGGCCTAAGGAGCTCCTACGAGCAGTACTTC
TRBJ2-5	NA	TRBV12-5	NA	CASGVPGRGETQYF	TGTGCTAGTGGTGTACCCGGACGGGGAGAGACCCAGTACTTC
TRBJ2-7	NA	TRBV7-2	TRBD2	CASRRLAGEGEQYF	TGTGCCAGCAGGCGACTAGCGGGAGAGGGAGAGCAGTACTTC
TRBJ1-2	few	TRBV29-1	NA	CSVTGQGNYGYTF	TGCAGCGTTACAGGGCAGGGAAACTATGGCTACACCTTC
TRBJ1-2	few	TRBV2	TRBD1	CASSEGQGGGYTF	TGTGCCAGCAGTGAAGGGCAGGGGGGAGGCTACACCTTC
TRBJ1-2	few	TRBV12-3/TRBV12-4	NA	CASNSGRWTGYTF	TGTGCCAGCAACTCAGGGAGGTGGACTGGCTACACCTTC
TRBJ1-1	NA	TRBV12-3/TRBV12-4	NA	CASSPGNMNTEAFF	TGTGCCAGCAGTCCAGGGAACATGAACACTGAAGCTTTCTTT
TRBJ2-1	NA	TRBV30	NA	CAWSTSWEQFF	TGTGCCTGGAGTACTAGCTGGGAGCAGTTCTTC
TRBJ1-1	few	TRBV29-1	TRBD1	CSALWQGGEAFF	TGCAGCGCCCTGTGGCAGGGGGGTGAAGCTTTCTTT
TRBJ1-3	NA	TRBV20-1	NA	CSAPRSGASGNTIYF	TGCAGTGCCCCGCGCTCGGGGGCAAGTGGAAACACCATATATTTT
TRBJ2-2	NA	TRBV7-3	NA	CASSQQGGANTGELFF	TGTGCCAGCAGTCAACAGGGGGGGGCGAACACCGGGGAGCTGTTTTTT
TRBJ2-1	few	TRBV6-5	NA	CASSSDGQPEQFF	TGTGCCAGCAGTTCGGACGGACAGCCTGAGCAGTTCTTC
TRBJ1-1	few	TRBV18	NA	CASSPPTPGSNTEAFF	TGTGCCAGCTCACCTCCAACCCCGGGATCGAACACTGAAGCTTTCTTT
TRBJ2-3	NA	TRBV7-9	NA	CASSLWGLASGQDTQYF	TGTGCCAGCAGCTTATGGGGGTTGGCGAGCGGTCAAGATACGCAGTATTTT
TRBJ2-7	NA	TRBV6-5	TRBD2	CASSYLAASAPHEQYF	TGTGCCAGCAGTTATCTAGCGGCCTCCGCCCCACACGAGCAGTACTTC
TRBJ2-7	NA	TRBV9	NA	CASSVGWGDEQYF	TGTGCCAGCAGCGTAGGTTGGGGTGACGAGCAGTACTTC
TRBJ2-7	NA	TRBV4-2	NA	CASSQDSSSYEQYF	TGTGCCAGCAGCCAAGATTCCAGCAGCTACGAGCAGTACTTC
TRBJ2-1	NA	TRBV6-4	NA	CASSSASGSYNEQFF	TGTGCCAGCAGCTCAGCCAGCGGGTCCTACAATGAGCAGTTCTTC
TRBJ2-7	few	TRBV7-8	NA	CASSFTAGASYEQYF	TGTGCCAGCAGCTTTACGGCAGGGGCCTCCTACGAGCAGTACTTC
TRBJ2-5	NA	TRBV7-8	NA	CASTRDGSRETQYF	TGTGCCAGCACCAGGGATGGGAGTCGGGAGACCCAGTACTTC
TRBJ2-1	few	TRBV3-1	TRBD2	CASSHIAGEQFF	TGTGCCAGCAGCCACATAGCGGGTGAGCAGTTCTTC
TRBJ2-2	NA	TRBV3-1	NA	CASSPEGGNTGELFF	TGTGCCAGCAGCCCCGAGGGGGGAAACACCGGGGAGCTGTTTTTT
TRBJ1-1	NA	TRBV7-3	TRBD1	CASSLLEGAKAFF	TGTGCCAGCAGCTTATTAGAGGGGGCTAAAGCTTTCTTT
TRBJ2-7	NA	TRBV5-1	TRBD2	CASTFSGVEYEQYF	TGCGCCAGCACCTTCAGCGGGGTCGAGTACGAGCAGTACTTC
TRBJ2-7	NA	TRBV10-1	TRBD2	CASSESLVAGDEQYF	TGCGCCAGCAGTGAGTCGTTGGTAGCGGGGGATGAGCAGTACTTC
TRBJ1-1	few	TRBV27	NA	CASSLTSTWGTEAFF	TGTGCCAGCAGTTTAACATCCACCTGGGGGACTGAAGCTTTCTTT
TRBJ2-7	NA	TRBV10-3	TRBD2	CAISVASGRYEQYF	TGTGCCATCAGTGTGGCTAGCGGGAGATACGAGCAGTACTTC
TRBJ1-5	few	TRBV6-1	NA	CASSEWRDQPQHF	TGTGCCAGCAGTGAATGGAGGGATCAGCCCCAGCATTTT
TRBJ2-7	few	TRBV20-1	TRBD2	CSARDFGGGNPYEQYF	TGCAGTGCTAGAGATTTTGGGGGGGGGAATCCTTACGAGCAGTACTTC
TRBJ1-2	NA	TRBV7-2	NA	CASSSSGGSLGSYTF	TGTGCCAGCAGCTCCTCAGGCGGGTCCCTGGGTAGCTACACCTTC
TRBJ2-2	few	TRBV12-5	TRBD2	CASGLISREGNTGELFF	TGTGCTAGTGGTTTGATAAGCCGGGAGGGTAACACCGGGGAGCTGTTTTTT
TRBJ2-5	many	TRBV5-1	NA	CASSLMAQETQYF	TGCGCCAGCAGCTTGATGGCCCAAGAGACCCAGTACTTC
TRBJ2-5	NA	TRBV4-1	TRBD2	CASSQDKGLAGEQETQYF	TGCGCCAGCAGCCAAGATAAGGGACTAGCGGGGGAGCAAGAGACCCAGTACTTC